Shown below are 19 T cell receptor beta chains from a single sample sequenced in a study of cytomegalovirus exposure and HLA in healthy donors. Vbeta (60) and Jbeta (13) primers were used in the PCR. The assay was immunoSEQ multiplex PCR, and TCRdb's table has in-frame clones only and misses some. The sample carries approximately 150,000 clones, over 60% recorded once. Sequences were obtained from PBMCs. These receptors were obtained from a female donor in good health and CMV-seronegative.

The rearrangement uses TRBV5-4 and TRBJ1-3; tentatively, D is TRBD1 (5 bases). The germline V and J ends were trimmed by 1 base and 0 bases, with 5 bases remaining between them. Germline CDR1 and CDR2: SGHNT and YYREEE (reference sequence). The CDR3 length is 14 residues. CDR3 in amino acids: CASSLTGSGNTIYF. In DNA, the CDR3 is TGTGCCAGCAGCTTGACAGGCTCTGGAAACACCATATATTTT.

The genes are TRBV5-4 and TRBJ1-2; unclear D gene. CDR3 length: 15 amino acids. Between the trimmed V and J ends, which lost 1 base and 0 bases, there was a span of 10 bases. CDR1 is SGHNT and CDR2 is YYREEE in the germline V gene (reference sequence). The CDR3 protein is CASSLQATPNYGYTF. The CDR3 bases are TGTGCCAGCAGCTTGCAGGCCACGCCTAACTATGGCTACACCTTC. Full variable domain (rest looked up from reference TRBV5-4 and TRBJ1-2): ETGVTQSPTHLIKTRGQQVTLRCSSQSGHNTVSWYQQALGQGPQFIFQYYREEENGRGNFPPRFSGLQFPNYSSELNVNALELDDSALYLCASSLQATPNYGYTFGSGTRLTVV.

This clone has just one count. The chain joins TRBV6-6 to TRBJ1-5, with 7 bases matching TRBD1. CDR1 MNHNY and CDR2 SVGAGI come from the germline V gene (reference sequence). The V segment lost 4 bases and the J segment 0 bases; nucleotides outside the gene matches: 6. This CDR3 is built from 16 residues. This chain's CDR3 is CASSSRGASSNQPQHF. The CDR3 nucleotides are TGTGCCAGCAGTTCCAGGGGGGCTAGTAGCAATCAGCCCCAGCATTTT.

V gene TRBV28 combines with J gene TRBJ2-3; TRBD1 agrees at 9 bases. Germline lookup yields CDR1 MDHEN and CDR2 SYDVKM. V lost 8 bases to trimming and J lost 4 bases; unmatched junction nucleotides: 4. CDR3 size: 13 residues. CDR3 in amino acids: CASRDRESDTQYF. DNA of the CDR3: TGTGCCAGCCGGGACAGGGAGTCAGATACGCAGTATTTT.

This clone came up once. DNA for the CDR3: TGTGCCAGTAGTTATACGGCGACTAGCGGAAGCACAGATACGCAGTATTTT. Translated, it gives CASSYTATSGSTDTQYF. The J gene is TRBJ2-3, the V gene TRBV19; 9 nucleotides align to TRBD2. After removal of 5 bases from V and 0 bases from J, the junction contained 9 bases not matched to a gene. Germline-derived CDR1 and CDR2 are LNHDA and SQIVND (reference sequence). The CDR3 sequence is 17 residues long.

Written as DNA, the CDR3 is TGTGCCAGCTCAACTTACCAAGAGACCCAGTACTTC. This translates into CASSTYQETQYF. The gene calls are TRBV18 and TRBJ2-5; D ambiguous. This CDR3 has 12 amino acids. V shed 5 bases and J shed 0 bases, with 4 bases lying between them. Germline loops: CDR1 KGHSH, CDR2 LQKENI.

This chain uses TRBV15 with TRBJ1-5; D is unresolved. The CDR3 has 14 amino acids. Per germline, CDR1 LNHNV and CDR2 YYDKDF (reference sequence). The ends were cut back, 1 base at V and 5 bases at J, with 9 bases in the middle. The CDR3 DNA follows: TGTGCCACCAGCAGAGTACCGCGGGATCAGCCCCAGCATTTT. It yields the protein CATSRVPRDQPQHF.

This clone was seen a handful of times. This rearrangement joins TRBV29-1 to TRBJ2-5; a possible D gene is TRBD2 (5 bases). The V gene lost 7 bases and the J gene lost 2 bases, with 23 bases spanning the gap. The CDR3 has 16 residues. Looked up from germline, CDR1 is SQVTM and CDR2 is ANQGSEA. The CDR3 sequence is CSAPPSPAGKQETQYF. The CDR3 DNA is TGCAGCGCCCCACCCTCCCCAGCCGGGAAGCAAGAGACCCAGTACTTC. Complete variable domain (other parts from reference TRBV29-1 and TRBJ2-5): SAVISQKPSRDICQRGTSLTIQCQVDSQVTMMFWYRQQPGQSLTLIATANQGSEATYESGFVIDKFPISRPNLTFSTLTVSNMSPEDSSIYLCSAPPSPAGKQETQYFGPGTRLLVL.

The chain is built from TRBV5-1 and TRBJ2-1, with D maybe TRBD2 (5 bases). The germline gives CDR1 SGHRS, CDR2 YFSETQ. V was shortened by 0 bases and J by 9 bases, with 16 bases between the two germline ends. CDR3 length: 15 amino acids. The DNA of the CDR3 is TGCGCCAGCAGCTTGGGAGCGGTCAGTGACGGTGAGCAGTTCTTC. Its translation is CASSLGAVSDGEQFF.

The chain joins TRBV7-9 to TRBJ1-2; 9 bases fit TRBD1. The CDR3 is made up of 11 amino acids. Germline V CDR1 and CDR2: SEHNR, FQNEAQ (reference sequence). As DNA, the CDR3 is TGTTCCGTAACAGGGGGCCATGGCTACACCTTC. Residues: CSVTGGHGYTF.

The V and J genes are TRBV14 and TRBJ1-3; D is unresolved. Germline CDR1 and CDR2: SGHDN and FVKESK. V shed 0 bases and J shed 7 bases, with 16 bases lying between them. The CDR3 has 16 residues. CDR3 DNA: TGTGCCAGCAGCCAAGATGTCGAGTTCTGGCGGAACACCATATATTTT. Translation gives CASSQDVEFWRNTIYF.

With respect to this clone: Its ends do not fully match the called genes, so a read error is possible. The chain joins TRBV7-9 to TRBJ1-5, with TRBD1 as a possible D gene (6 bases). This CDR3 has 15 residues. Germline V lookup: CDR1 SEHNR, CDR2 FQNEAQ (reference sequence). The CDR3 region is CSSSRGGEAGKPQHF. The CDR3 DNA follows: TGTTCCAGCAGCCGCGGGGGCGAGGCAGGGAAGCCCCAGCATTTT.

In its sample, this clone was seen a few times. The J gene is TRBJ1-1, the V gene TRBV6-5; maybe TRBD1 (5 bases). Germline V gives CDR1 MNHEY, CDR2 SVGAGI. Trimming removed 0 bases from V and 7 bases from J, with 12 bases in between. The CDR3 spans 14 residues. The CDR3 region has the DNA TGTGCCAGCAGTTACTCTGGCCGGGGGGGTGAAGCTTTCTTT. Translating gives CASSYSGRGGEAFF.

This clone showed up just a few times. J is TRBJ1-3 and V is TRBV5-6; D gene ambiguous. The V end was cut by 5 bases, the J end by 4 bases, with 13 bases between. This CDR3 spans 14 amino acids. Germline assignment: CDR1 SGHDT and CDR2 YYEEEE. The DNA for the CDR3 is TGTGCCAGCAGTCAGTACAATCCCGGAAACACCATATATTTT. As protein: CASSQYNPGNTIYF. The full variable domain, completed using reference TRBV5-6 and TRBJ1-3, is DAGVTQSPTHLIKTRGQQVTLRCSPKSGHDTVSWYQQALGQGPQFIFQYYEEEERQRGNFPDRFSGHQFPNYSSELNVNALLLGDSALYLCASSQYNPGNTIYFGEGSWLTVV.

CDR3 in amino acids: CASSMEDEAFF. In nucleotides, the CDR3 is TGTGCCAGCAGTATGGAGGACGAAGCTTTCTTT. The chain has TRBV2 and TRBJ1-1; D not resolved. Trimming removed 5 bases from V and 8 bases from J, with 9 bases in between. The germline V gene has CDR1 SNHLY and CDR2 FYNNEI. The CDR3 length is 11 residues.

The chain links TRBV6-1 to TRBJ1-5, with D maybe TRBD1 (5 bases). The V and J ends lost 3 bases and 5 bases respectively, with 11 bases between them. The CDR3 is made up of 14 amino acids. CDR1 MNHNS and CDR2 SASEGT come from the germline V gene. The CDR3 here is CASSDTGLYQPQHF. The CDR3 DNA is TGTGCCAGCAGTGACACAGGCCTCTATCAGCCCCAGCATTTT.

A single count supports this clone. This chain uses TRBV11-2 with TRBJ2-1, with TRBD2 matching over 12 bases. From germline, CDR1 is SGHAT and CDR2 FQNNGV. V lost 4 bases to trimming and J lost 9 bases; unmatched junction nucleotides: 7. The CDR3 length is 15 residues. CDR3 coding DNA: TGTGCCAGCAGCTCGACTAGCGGGAGTGGAAGTGAGCAGTTCTTC. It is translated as CASSSTSGSGSEQFF.

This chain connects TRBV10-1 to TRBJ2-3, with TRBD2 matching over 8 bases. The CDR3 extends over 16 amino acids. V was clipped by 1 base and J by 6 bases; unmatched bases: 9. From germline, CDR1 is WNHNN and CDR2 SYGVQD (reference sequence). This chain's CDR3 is CASSELMLPGGDTQYF. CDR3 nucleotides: TGCGCCAGCAGTGAGTTGATGCTACCGGGGGGGGATACGCAGTATTTT.

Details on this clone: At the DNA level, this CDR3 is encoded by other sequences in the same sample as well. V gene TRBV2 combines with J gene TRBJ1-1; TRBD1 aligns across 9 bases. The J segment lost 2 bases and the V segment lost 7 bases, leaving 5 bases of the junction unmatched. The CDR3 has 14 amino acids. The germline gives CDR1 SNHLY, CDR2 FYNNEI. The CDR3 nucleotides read TGTGCCAGCACCAGGACAGGGGTAAACACTGAAGCTTTCTTT. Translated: CASTRTGVNTEAFF.